A selection of T cell receptor beta chains follows, all from one sample in a study of beta chain features in type 1 diabetes. This table comes from immunoSEQ multiplex PCR, and its TCRdb copy is limited to in-frame clones, with some not included. The sample shows more than 300,000 clones, around 12% of them seen only once. Input material: naive CD4+ T cells from blood. The receptor source for this set is a man aged 18 to 29 in good health. CDR3s include the opening cysteine and the closing phenylalanine or tryptophan. D genes are given only for firm matches. The listing skips clone size in some rows; elsewhere it reads once, few, many or a size class.

j_call d_call clone_size v_call cdr3_aa cdr3_nt
TRBJ2-3 TRBD1 few TRBV30 CAWKFRDRIRRGTDTQYF TGTGCCTGGAAGTTCCGGGACAGAATTCGCCGTGGCACAGATACGCAGTATTTT
TRBJ1-2 NA few TRBV11-2 CASSLPDSLYGYTF TGTGCCAGCAGCTTACCGGACAGCCTCTATGGCTACACCTTC
TRBJ2-7 TRBD2 few TRBV7-2 CASSLSGAYEQYF TGTGCCAGCAGCTTAAGCGGGGCCTACGAGCAGTACTTC
TRBJ1-2 NA NA TRBV6-5 CASRQDRSYGYTF TGTGCCAGCAGACAGGACAGATCCTATGGCTACACCTTC
TRBJ2-3 NA NA TRBV30 CAWTLGNTQYF TGTGCCTGGACCCTCGGGAATACGCAGTATTTT
TRBJ1-3 NA NA TRBV19 CASSSVNTIYF TGTGCCAGTAGTTCGGTGAACACCATATATTTT
TRBJ1-1 TRBD1 few TRBV5-1 CASSFTGGPTEAFF TGCGCCAGCAGCTTTACAGGGGGTCCCACTGAAGCTTTCTTT
TRBJ2-7 TRBD2 few TRBV28 CASSSTSGRDEQYF TGTGCCAGCAGTTCGACTAGCGGGAGGGACGAGCAGTACTTC
TRBJ2-1 TRBD1 few TRBV5-1 CASSATGQIEQFF TGCGCCAGCAGCGCGACAGGGCAAATTGAGCAGTTCTTC
TRBJ2-7 TRBD2 few TRBV6-5 CASSYSRLAPSYEQYF TGTGCCAGCAGTTACTCCCGACTAGCGCCTTCCTACGAGCAGTACTTC
TRBJ2-7 TRBD1 NA TRBV19 CASSMGTGGSYEQYF TGTGCCAGTAGTATGGGGACAGGGGGCTCCTACGAGCAGTACTTC
TRBJ2-5 NA few TRBV2 CASSGDAHETQYF TGTGCCAGCAGCGGAGACGCGCACGAGACCCAGTACTTC
TRBJ2-3 TRBD2 NA TRBV9 CASRVGGSPTDTQYF TGTGCCAGCAGGGTGGGCGGGAGCCCCACAGATACGCAGTATTTT
TRBJ1-2 NA NA TRBV5-8 CASSQQARGYTF TGTGCCAGCAGCCAACAAGCGCGGGGCTACACCTTC
TRBJ1-4 TRBD1 NA TRBV7-9 CASSLEGQGTEKLFF TGTGCCAGCAGCTTAGAGGGACAGGGGACTGAAAAACTGTTTTTT
TRBJ2-2 NA NA TRBV7-9 CASSRGSNTGELFF TGTGCCAGCAGCCGGGGATCAAACACCGGGGAGCTGTTTTTT
TRBJ2-1 TRBD2 NA TRBV19 CASRTSDTSYNEQFF TGTGCCAGTAGGACTAGCGATACCTCCTACAATGAGCAGTTCTTC
TRBJ1-5 NA NA TRBV6-5 CASRPTGYSNQPQHF TGTGCCAGCAGGCCGACAGGATATAGCAATCAGCCCCAGCATTTT
TRBJ1-4 NA NA TRBV4-3 CASSQTSTNEKLFF TGCGCCAGCAGCCAGACTTCAACTAATGAAAAACTGTTTTTT
TRBJ2-3 NA NA TRBV6-5 CASSYVRAGDTQYF TGTGCCAGCAGTTACGTCAGGGCCGGAGATACGCAGTATTTT
TRBJ1-3 NA NA TRBV18 CASSPIRTDSGNTIYF TGTGCCAGCTCACCAATCAGGACAGACTCTGGAAACACCATATATTTT
TRBJ2-3 TRBD2 NA TRBV30 CAWGTSGGWDTQYF TGTGCCTGGGGGACTAGCGGGGGTTGGGATACGCAGTATTTT
TRBJ1-1 NA NA TRBV7-9 CASSSVVGTEAFF TGTGCCAGCAGCTCGGTTGTTGGCACTGAAGCTTTCTTT
TRBJ2-7 TRBD2 few TRBV7-2 CASSLGLAGTSYEQYF TGTGCCAGCAGCTTGGGACTAGCGGGGACATCCTACGAGCAGTACTTC
TRBJ2-2 NA few TRBV14 CASSPLRGGPWNTGELFF TGTGCCAGCAGCCCCTTGCGGGGTGGCCCATGGAACACCGGGGAGCTGTTTTTT
TRBJ1-4 NA few TRBV19 CASHQTTNEKLFF TGTGCCAGCCACCAGACAACTAATGAAAAACTGTTTTTT
TRBJ2-7 TRBD1 few TRBV29-1 CSARDSQSSEQYF TGCAGCGCCCGGGACAGCCAGTCCTCCGAGCAGTACTTC
TRBJ2-5 NA NA TRBV18 CASSPRQQETQYF TGTGCCAGCTCACCGAGACAGCAAGAGACCCAGTACTTC
TRBJ1-1 NA few TRBV10-3 CAISETGSGTEAFF TGTGCCATCAGTGAAACGGGGTCAGGCACTGAAGCTTTCTTT
TRBJ2-1 TRBD2 many TRBV29-1 CSVQTSGGADEQFF TGCAGCGTTCAGACTAGCGGGGGGGCCGATGAGCAGTTCTTC
TRBJ1-1 TRBD1 few TRBV28 CASSDTGGRMNTEAFF TGTGCCAGCAGTGATACAGGGGGCCGGATGAACACTGAAGCTTTCTTT
TRBJ2-3 TRBD2 few TRBV5-4 CASSLLAGVASDTQYF TGTGCCAGCAGCTTATTGGCGGGAGTCGCATCAGATACGCAGTATTTT
TRBJ2-3 NA NA TRBV7-9 CASRGPGGDTQYF TGTGCCAGCAGGGGTCCAGGGGGGGATACGCAGTATTTT
TRBJ1-6 NA few TRBV28 CASSVGGSPLHF TGTGCCAGCAGTGTAGGGGGTTCACCCCTCCACTTT
TRBJ1-2 NA few TRBV5-4 CASSLGNQGNYGYTF TGTGCCAGCAGCTTGGGTAATCAGGGGAACTATGGCTACACCTTC
TRBJ2-1 NA few TRBV28 CASSLLGREQVEQFF TGTGCCAGCAGTTTATTAGGTCGGGAGCAGGTTGAGCAGTTCTTC
TRBJ2-1 NA NA TRBV2 CASSVFSFNEQFF TGTGCCAGCAGTGTTTTTAGTTTCAATGAGCAGTTCTTC
TRBJ2-1 TRBD2 NA TRBV7-9 CASSPRAGRSYNEQFF TGTGCCAGCAGCCCTAGAGCGGGACGCTCCTACAATGAGCAGTTCTTC
TRBJ1-1 NA few TRBV2 CARAKEVRTEAFF TGTGCCAGAGCAAAGGAGGTAAGGACTGAAGCTTTCTTT
TRBJ2-3 NA few TRBV7-6 CASSLIPGTQYF TGTGCCAGCAGCTTAATCCCAGGGACGCAGTATTTT
TRBJ2-7 NA few TRBV6-1 CASRSHRDFSYEQYF TGTGCCAGCAGGTCACACCGGGACTTCTCCTACGAGCAGTACTTC
TRBJ2-3 NA NA TRBV9 CASTRGRPGTGGDRTDTQYF TGTGCCAGCACGAGAGGGAGGCCTGGCACTGGTGGGGATCGCACAGATACGCAGTATTTT
TRBJ1-2 TRBD1 few TRBV4-1 CASSPQGASNYGYTF TGCGCCAGCAGCCCCCAGGGGGCCTCTAACTATGGCTACACCTTC
TRBJ2-7 NA few TRBV14 CASSQGGYSYEQYF TGTGCCAGCAGCCAAGGCGGGTATTCCTACGAGCAGTACTTC
TRBJ2-5 TRBD2 few TRBV5-4 CASSLGLASETQYF TGTGCCAGCAGCTTAGGACTAGCATCCGAGACCCAGTACTTC
TRBJ2-5 NA NA TRBV1 CTSSSGGTQYF TGCACCAGCAGCTCAGGGGGGACCCAGTACTTC
TRBJ1-5 NA few TRBV29-1 CSVLSPGQPQHF TGCAGCGTTCTAAGCCCCGGGCAGCCCCAGCATTTT
TRBJ2-2 TRBD1 NA TRBV18 CASSPLGQGSNTGELFF TGTGCCAGCTCACCACTCGGACAGGGGTCGAACACCGGGGAGCTGTTTTTT
TRBJ1-1 NA few TRBV2 CASSADRHTEAFF TGTGCCAGCAGTGCCGACAGGCACACTGAAGCTTTCTTT
TRBJ2-7 NA few TRBV6-6 CASSYEPAGRGEQYF TGTGCCAGCAGTTACGAACCGGCCGGTCGGGGAGAGCAGTACTTC
TRBJ1-1 TRBD1 few TRBV18 CASSHGQGAWARDNEAFF TGTGCCAGCTCACATGGACAGGGGGCTTGGGCACGGGATAATGAAGCTTTCTTT
TRBJ2-5 NA few TRBV18 CASSPAGQETQYF TGTGCCAGCTCACCCGCCGGCCAAGAGACCCAGTACTTC
TRBJ1-3 NA few TRBV28 CASSPPSSGNTIYF TGTGCCAGCAGTCCCCCGAGCTCTGGAAACACCATATATTTT
TRBJ1-1 TRBD1 NA TRBV9 CASSMAGTVGSEAFF TGTGCCAGCAGCATGGCCGGGACAGTCGGATCTGAAGCTTTCTTT
TRBJ1-2 NA few TRBV11-1 CASSSLDGHYYGYTF TGTGCCAGCAGCTCCCTAGACGGCCACTACTATGGCTACACCTTC
TRBJ2-5 TRBD2 NA TRBV30 CAWERGGETQYF TGTGCCTGGGAGCGGGGTGGAGAGACCCAGTACTTC
TRBJ2-1 NA NA TRBV7-2 CASSLVQGSDEQFF TGTGCCAGCAGCTTAGTCCAGGGTTCCGATGAGCAGTTCTTC
TRBJ2-7 NA few TRBV5-4 CASSLAEYSYEQYF TGTGCCAGCAGCTTGGCTGAGTACTCCTACGAGCAGTACTTC